The T cell receptor beta chain under discussion was sequenced for a study of radiation and T cells in renal cell carcinoma. CDR1 SGHTA and CDR2 FQGNSA come from the germline V gene. The CDR3 sequence is 15 residues long. V trimming: 1 base; J trimming: 2 bases; junction bases outside the gene matches: 5. Regarding time point: blood 2 weeks post-SBRT. The treatment here: 15 Gy SBRT to primary tumor, nephrectomy 4 weeks later. Profiled with immunoSEQ multiplex PCR; TCRdb holds only in-frame clones, not every one. This sample has roughly 80,000 clones, with about 86% found just once. The clonotype was recovered from a woman in her forties or fifties with renal cell carcinoma. The starting material was blood, obtained from a patient whose treatment included radiotherapy and nephrectomy. V is TRBV7-2 and J is TRBJ2-7; 7 nucleotides agree with TRBD1. DNA for the CDR3: TGTGCCAGCAGCTTAGGGGGACAGTCTACCTACGAGCAGTACTTC. This translates into CASSLGGQSTYEQYF.